This T cell receptor beta chain appears in the sequencing data of a study of blood T cell repertoires in COVID-19. Original analysis: Researchers report that nucleated cell counts were estimated from reference gene primer amplification. Repertoires were generated with immunoSEQ multiplex PCR, while TCRdb's copy carries only in-frame clones and drops some. The DNA gave D and trimming, while V, J and clone size come from that table. Here the sample spans 60,000 to 70,000 clones, around 87% being singletons. The origin of this receptor is a woman aged 60 to 75 with acute or convalescent COVID-19. The sample taken for sequencing was peripheral blood.

CDR3 amino acids: CASSKVAVPDTQYF. CDR3 bases: TGTGCCAGCAGCAAGGTAGCGGTGCCAGATACGCAGTATTTT. This rearrangement joins TRBV7-2 to TRBJ2-3; perhaps TRBD2 as D (6 bases). Trimming took 5 bases from V and 4 from J, leaving 13 bases between them. The CDR3 has 14 amino acids. From germline, CDR1 is SGHTA and CDR2 FQGNSA.